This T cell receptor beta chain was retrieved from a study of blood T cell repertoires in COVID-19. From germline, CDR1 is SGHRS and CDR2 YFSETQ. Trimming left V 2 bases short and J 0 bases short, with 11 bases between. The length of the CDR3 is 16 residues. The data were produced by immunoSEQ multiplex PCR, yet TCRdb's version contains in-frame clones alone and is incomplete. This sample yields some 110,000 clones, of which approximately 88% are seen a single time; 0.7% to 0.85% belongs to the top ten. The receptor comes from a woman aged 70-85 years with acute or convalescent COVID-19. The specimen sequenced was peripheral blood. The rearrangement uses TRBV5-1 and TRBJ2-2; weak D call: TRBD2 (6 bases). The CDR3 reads CASSLVGEANTGELFF. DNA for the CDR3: TGCGCCAGCAGCTTAGTCGGGGAGGCGAACACCGGGGAGCTGTTTTTT.